This T cell receptor (beta chain) was sequenced during a study of T cell responses to AZD1222 COVID-19 vaccine. Study findings and constraints: Vaccine-associated CD4 TCRs spanned spike, dominant at 160-218 and 743-854. Reports indicate that nearly half of spike-specific TCRs are directed at unmutated variant regions. The study identified only six AZD1222 recipients as seropositive at baseline.

Produced via immunoSEQ multiplex PCR; TCRdb's table is partial and in-frame only. Here the sample spans about 89,000 clones, about 91% being singletons. Of note for this clone: Its target is not known.

Germline CDR1 and CDR2: WSHSY and SAAADI. Trimming pared 6 bases from V and 4 bases from J, leaving 13 bases between. The CDR3 sequence is 14 residues long. The clonotype was recovered from an adult who received the AZD1222 COVID-19 vaccine. The input for sequencing was peripheral blood, taken 28 days after the second AZD1222 dose. This rearrangement joins TRBV10-2 to TRBJ1-5; possibly TRBD1 for D (6 bases). CDR3 coding DNA: TGCGCCAGCAGCCCGGACAGAGGGAATCAGCCCCAGCATTTT. Translated, it gives CASSPDRGNQPQHF.